This TCR beta chain was sequenced for a study of vaccination and CD4 T cells after COVID-19. The CDR3 has 16 residues. Germline V gene sequence: CDR1 SGHVS, CDR2 FQNEAQ. V gave up 6 bases and J gave up 3 bases; unmatched junction bases: 11. Oncomine TCR Beta short-read sequencing was applied to DNA from cultured CD4+ T cells. TCRdb reprocessed the PCR reads with MiXCR, giving one entry per CDR3 protein. The repertoire consists of around 6,100 distinct CDR3 sequences, with 40% to 50% occurring once and the leading ten covering less than 30%. About this clonotype: Its antigen is undetermined.

The treatment denotes: roughly 11-day PBMC culture with coronavirus spike peptide pools or control peptides (ViraFEST assay). Before the COVID-19 pandemic (2011-2018), CD4+ T cells were obtained from the unexposed donor. The material sequenced was CD4+ T cells from blood, cultured in vitro. The sequence came from a human donor in good health. The chain carries TRBV7-8 and TRBJ1-2; 9 positions match TRBD1. CDR3 in amino acids: CASSYRGRNLDYGYTF. CDR3 DNA sequence: TGTGCCAGCAGTTACAGGGGGCGGAACCTTGACTATGGCTACACCTTC.